These 26 T cell receptor beta chains originate from one sample sequenced in a study of blood T cell repertoires in COVID-19. Clones were sequenced by immunoSEQ multiplex PCR, and TCRdb holds only the in-frame ones, with some missing. The sample lists about 32,000 clones, more than 80% occurring once. Sequences were obtained from peripheral blood. Every receptor here comes from a male donor with active COVID-19.

This chain uses TRBV19 with TRBJ1-1, with a tentative D call TRBD1 (5 bases). V was shortened by 5 bases and J by 0 bases, with 13 bases between the two germline ends. Looked up from germline, CDR1 is LNHDA and CDR2 is SQIVND (reference sequence). CDR3 size: 15 residues. The CDR3, as DNA: TGTGCCAGTAGTGGGAGGGGTTATTTGAACACTGAAGCTTTCTTT. Protein: CASSGRGYLNTEAFF.

This sequence joins TRBV20-1 and TRBJ1-2, with D hard to call. Deletions cut 5 bases from V and 4 bases from J, with 8 bases between. Looked up from germline, CDR1 is DFQATT and CDR2 is SNEGSKA (reference sequence). The CDR3 length is 11 residues. CDR3 nucleotides: TGCAGTGCTTTCCTCCTCTATGGCTACACCTTC. It yields the protein CSAFLLYGYTF.

The sample holds one count of this clone. The rearrangement joins TRBV28 to TRBJ2-7; a possible D gene is TRBD2 (5 bases). Trimming took off 7 bases at V and 7 bases at J, with 29 bases between the two ends. Germline assignment: CDR1 MDHEN and CDR2 SYDVKM. The CDR3 is 17 amino acids. The CDR3 reads CASKRPEGPGLGVEQYF. In DNA, the CDR3 is TGTGCCAGCAAACGCCCTGAGGGCCCGGGTTTGGGAGTTGAGCAGTACTTC.

The CDR3 sequence: CASGPILHQPQHF. In DNA, the CDR3 is TGTGCCAGCGGGCCCATTCTGCATCAGCCCCAGCATTTT. This chain connects TRBV6-5 to TRBJ1-5, with D uncertain. Trimming shortened V by 8 bases and J by 5 bases, and 13 bases separated the two germline ends. Germline V CDR1 and CDR2: MNHEY, SVGAGI. There are 13 residues in the CDR3.

The CDR3 DNA follows: TGTGCCAGCAGGCGCCGGGAACCAGGCACCGGGGAGCTGTTTTTT. It translates to CASRRREPGTGELFF. The chain combines TRBV7-8 with TRBJ2-2, with a weak D call TRBD2 (5 bases). Germline V gives CDR1 SGHVS, CDR2 FQNEAQ. The CDR3 contains 15 residues. The ends were cut back, 6 bases at V and 4 bases at J, with 15 bases in the middle.

The chain recombines TRBV23-1 with TRBJ2-5, with 8 bases lining up with TRBD1. TRBV23-1 is classed as an ORF, of uncertain function. The length of the CDR3 is 15 residues. V lost 3 bases, J lost 6 bases, and 9 bases stayed unmatched. The CDR3: CASSHSDRGDKTQYF. Here the CDR3 DNA reads TGCGCCAGCAGTCACTCCGACAGGGGCGATAAGACCCAGTACTTC.

This chain connects TRBV5-1 to TRBJ1-1; 7 nucleotides align to TRBD1. Trimming took 4 bases from V and 4 from J; bases not matched to a gene: 4. Germline CDR1 and CDR2: SGHRS and YFSETQ. CDR3 length: 13 residues. CDR3 nucleotide sequence: TGCGCCAGCAGCCACACAGGGGTCACTGAAGCTTTCTTT. Translated, it gives CASSHTGVTEAFF.

This clone was seen only once. This chain uses TRBV30 with TRBJ1-1; tentatively, D is TRBD1 (5 bases). CDR3 length: 13 residues. V was pared by 2 bases and J by 1 base, with 8 bases between. CDR1 is GTSNPN and CDR2 is SVGIG in the germline V gene (reference sequence). This CDR3 is CAWSWGKNTEAFF. CDR3 nucleotides: TGTGCCTGGAGTTGGGGCAAGAACACTGAAGCTTTCTTT.

The chain recombines TRBV6-4 with TRBJ2-2, with 9 bases lining up with TRBD1. V lost 6 bases and J lost 4; bases outside the gene matches: 6. Germline V gene lookup returns CDR1 MRHNA and CDR2 SNTAGT. This CDR3 spans 15 amino acids. As DNA, the CDR3 is TGTGCCAGCAGAGCCGCGACAGGGGGCACCGGGGAGCTGTTTTTT. Its translation is CASRAATGGTGELFF.

The rearrangement links TRBV4-3 to TRBJ1-3; D possibly corresponds to TRBD1 (5 bases). Germline lookup yields CDR1 LGHNA and CDR2 YSLEER. Trimming took 0 bases from V and 0 from J, leaving 12 bases between them. This CDR3 is built from 17 residues. CDR3 nucleotide sequence: TGCGCCAGCAGCCAAGATCGACAAAGGGGCTCTGGAAACACCATATATTTT. It encodes CASSQDRQRGSGNTIYF.

The chain has TRBV9 and TRBJ1-1, with D unclear. The germline V and J ends were trimmed by 1 base and 1 base, with 11 bases remaining between them. Germline V gene data show CDR1 as SGDLS and CDR2 as YYNGEE. The CDR3 contains 15 residues. Here the CDR3 reads CASSVSPLRNTEAFF. Here the CDR3 DNA reads TGTGCCAGCAGCGTATCACCCCTGAGGAACACTGAAGCTTTCTTT.

The rearrangement uses TRBV15 and TRBJ2-3; D is ambiguous. CDR1 and CDR2 from the germline V gene are LNHNV and YYDKDF (reference sequence). Trimming took off 1 base at V and 0 bases at J, with 5 bases between the two ends. This CDR3 spans 14 amino acids. The CDR3 bases are TGTGCCACCAGCAGAGTGGCTAGCACAGATACGCAGTATTTT. Protein product: CATSRVASTDTQYF.

In regard to this clone: At one end, the junction sequence differs from germline, possibly due to a read error. The chain employs TRBV5-4 and TRBJ1-6; TRBD1 might be the D (5 bases). CDR1 is SGHNT, CDR2 YYREEE, per germline (reference sequence). CDR3 length equals 16 residues. The CDR3 is CVSSTQSGREDSPLHF. DNA of the CDR3: TGTGTCAGCAGTACCCAAAGCGGCAGGGAGGATTCACCCCTCCACTTT.

The V call is TRBV7-2, the J call TRBJ2-6, with TRBD1 matching over 9 bases. The CDR3 has 19 residues. V trimming: 5 bases; J trimming: 0 bases; junction bases outside the gene matches: 11. The V gene's germline CDR1 is SGHTA and CDR2 FQGNSA. The CDR3 here is CASSTGGGQGPSGANVLTF. The DNA for the CDR3 is TGTGCCAGCAGCACCGGCGGGGGACAGGGTCCCTCTGGGGCCAACGTCCTGACTTTC.

The chain has TRBV9 and TRBJ1-3, with D perhaps TRBD1 (5 bases). V dropped 2 bases and J dropped 0 bases, with 9 bases sitting between them. This CDR3 comprises 15 residues. The germline CDR1 and CDR2 sequences are SGDLS and YYNGEE. CDR3 in DNA: TGTGCCAGCAGCGTTGGGGGGAACTCTGGAAACACCATATATTTT. Translation: CASSVGGNSGNTIYF.

V gene TRBV27 combines with J gene TRBJ2-1; 8 bases are shared with TRBD2. Trimming took 7 bases from V and 1 from J; bases not matched to a gene: 6. The CDR3 covers 15 residues. CDR1 is MNHEY, CDR2 SMNVEV, per germline (reference sequence). The CDR3 protein is CASKGTSGSYNEQFF. CDR3 DNA sequence: TGTGCCAGCAAAGGGACTAGTGGGTCCTACAATGAGCAGTTCTTC.

The genes are TRBV7-2 and TRBJ2-7; 8 bases line up with TRBD2. The CDR3 runs 16 residues. Trimming at V came to 5 bases and at J to 0 bases, leaving 9 bases not matched to a gene. CDR1 is SGHTA and CDR2 is FQGNSA in the germline V gene. This CDR3 reads CASSPLSGGSSYEQYF. CDR3 nucleotides: TGTGCCAGCAGCCCTCTGAGCGGGGGAAGCTCCTACGAGCAGTACTTC.

The chain links TRBV2 to TRBJ2-7; 9 bases agree with TRBD2. Germline V gene data show CDR1 as SNHLY and CDR2 as FYNNEI. Trimming took 6 bases from V and 5 from J; bases not matched to a gene: 8. This CDR3 is 14 amino acids long. CDR3: CASRLRGGGDEQYF. The CDR3 region has the DNA TGTGCCAGCAGATTACGCGGGGGGGGCGACGAGCAGTACTTC. Looking up the rest from reference TRBV2 and TRBJ2-7 gives the full variable domain: EPEVTQTPSHQVTQMGQEVILRCVPISNHLYFYWYRQILGQKVEFLVSFYNNEISEKSEIFDDQFSVERPDGSNFTLKIRSTKLEDSAMYFCASRLRGGGDEQYFGPGTRLTVT.

The rearrangement joins TRBV5-1 to TRBJ2-1, with TRBD2 matching over 13 bases. The CDR3 has 13 amino acids. The V gene end was trimmed by 4 bases and the J gene end by 15 bases; junction bases not matched to a gene: 7. The germline V gene has CDR1 SGHRS and CDR2 YFSETQ. CDR3 sequence reads: CASSPWGLAGLFF. CDR3 DNA: TGCGCCAGCAGCCCGTGGGGACTAGCGGGGCTGTTCTTC.

The chain couples TRBV25-1 to TRBJ1-2, with a weak D call TRBD1 (6 bases). V was trimmed by 0 bases and J by 0 bases, leaving 11 bases between them. The CDR3 totals 16 residues. Germline lookup yields CDR1 MGHDK and CDR2 SYGVNS. The CDR3 sequence: CASSEYQPGANYGYTF. CDR3 sequence (DNA): TGTGCCAGCAGTGAATACCAGCCAGGGGCTAACTATGGCTACACCTTC.

V gene TRBV6-5 combines with J gene TRBJ2-7; perhaps TRBD1 as D (6 bases). This CDR3 is 16 amino acids long. With 2 bases removed from V and 0 bases from J, the gap between germline ends came to 14 bases. In germline, CDR1 is MNHEY, CDR2 SVGAGI. The chain's CDR3 is CASSYKAGQTSYEQYF. CDR3 DNA sequence: TGTGCCAGCAGTTACAAGGCCGGACAGACCTCCTACGAGCAGTACTTC.

The CDR3 region has the DNA TGTGCCAGCAGTTCACAAGCGGGGACCACAGATACGCAGTATTTT. It specifies CASSSQAGTTDTQYF. This chain uses TRBV3-1 (or the pseudogene TRBV3-2) with TRBJ2-3, with 7 bases aligning to TRBD2. Germline CDR1 is LGHDT and CDR2 is YNNKEL (reference sequence). J gave up 2 bases and V 6 bases, and 8 bases lay outside the gene matches. The CDR3 spans 15 residues.

The rearrangement links TRBV7-6 to TRBJ2-5; TRBD2 might be the D (6 bases). V lost 5 bases, J lost 4 bases, and 11 bases lay in between. The CDR3 is 13 amino acids. In germline, CDR1 is SGHVS, CDR2 FNYEAQ. CDR3 residues: CASSPLGGETQYF. CDR3 DNA: TGTGCCAGCAGCCCTCTGGGAGGAGAGACCCAGTACTTC.

The chain recombines TRBV2 with TRBJ1-5; D unresolved. The germline V and J ends were trimmed by 4 bases and 4 bases, with 11 bases remaining between them. Germline CDR1 is SNHLY and CDR2 is FYNNEI. The CDR3 length is 14 residues. CDR3 nucleotides: TGTGCCAGCAGTGTGGAACGCGGTAATCAGCCCCAGCATTTT. Translating it yields CASSVERGNQPQHF.

The genes are TRBV4-2 and TRBJ1-1; no firm D call. The germline CDR1 and CDR2 sequences are LGHNA and YNFKEQ. V shed 0 bases and J shed 1 base, with 12 bases lying between them. The CDR3 runs to 16 residues. Written as DNA, the CDR3 is TGTGCCAGCAGCCAAGATCTATCGCGTGGGAACACTGAAGCTTTCTTT. This codes for CASSQDLSRGNTEAFF.

The J gene is TRBJ1-2, the V gene TRBV7-9; D gene uncertain. With 1 base removed from V and 8 bases from J, the gap between germline ends came to 17 bases. Germline values: CDR1 SEHNR, CDR2 FQNEAQ (reference sequence). The CDR3 totals 15 residues. The CDR3 DNA is TGTGCCAGCAGCTTAGATCTATTCGGAGGTGGAGGCTACACCTTC. Protein: CASSLDLFGGGGYTF.